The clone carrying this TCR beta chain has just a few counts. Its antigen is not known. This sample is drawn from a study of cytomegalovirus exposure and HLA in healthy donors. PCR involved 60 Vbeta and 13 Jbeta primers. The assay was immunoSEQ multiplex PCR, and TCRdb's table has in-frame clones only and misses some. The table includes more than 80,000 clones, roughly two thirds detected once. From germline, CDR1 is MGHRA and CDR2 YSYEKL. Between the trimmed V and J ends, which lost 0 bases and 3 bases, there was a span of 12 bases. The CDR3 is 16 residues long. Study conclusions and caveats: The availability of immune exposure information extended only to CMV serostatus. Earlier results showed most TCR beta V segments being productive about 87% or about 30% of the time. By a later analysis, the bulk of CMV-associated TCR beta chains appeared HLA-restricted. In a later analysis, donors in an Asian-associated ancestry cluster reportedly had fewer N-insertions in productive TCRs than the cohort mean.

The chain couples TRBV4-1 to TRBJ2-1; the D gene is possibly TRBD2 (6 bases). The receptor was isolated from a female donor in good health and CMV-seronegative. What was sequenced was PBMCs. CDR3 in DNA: TGCGCCAGCAGCCAAGAATCGGGAGTGCGCTACAATGAGCAGTTCTTC. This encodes CASSQESGVRYNEQFF.